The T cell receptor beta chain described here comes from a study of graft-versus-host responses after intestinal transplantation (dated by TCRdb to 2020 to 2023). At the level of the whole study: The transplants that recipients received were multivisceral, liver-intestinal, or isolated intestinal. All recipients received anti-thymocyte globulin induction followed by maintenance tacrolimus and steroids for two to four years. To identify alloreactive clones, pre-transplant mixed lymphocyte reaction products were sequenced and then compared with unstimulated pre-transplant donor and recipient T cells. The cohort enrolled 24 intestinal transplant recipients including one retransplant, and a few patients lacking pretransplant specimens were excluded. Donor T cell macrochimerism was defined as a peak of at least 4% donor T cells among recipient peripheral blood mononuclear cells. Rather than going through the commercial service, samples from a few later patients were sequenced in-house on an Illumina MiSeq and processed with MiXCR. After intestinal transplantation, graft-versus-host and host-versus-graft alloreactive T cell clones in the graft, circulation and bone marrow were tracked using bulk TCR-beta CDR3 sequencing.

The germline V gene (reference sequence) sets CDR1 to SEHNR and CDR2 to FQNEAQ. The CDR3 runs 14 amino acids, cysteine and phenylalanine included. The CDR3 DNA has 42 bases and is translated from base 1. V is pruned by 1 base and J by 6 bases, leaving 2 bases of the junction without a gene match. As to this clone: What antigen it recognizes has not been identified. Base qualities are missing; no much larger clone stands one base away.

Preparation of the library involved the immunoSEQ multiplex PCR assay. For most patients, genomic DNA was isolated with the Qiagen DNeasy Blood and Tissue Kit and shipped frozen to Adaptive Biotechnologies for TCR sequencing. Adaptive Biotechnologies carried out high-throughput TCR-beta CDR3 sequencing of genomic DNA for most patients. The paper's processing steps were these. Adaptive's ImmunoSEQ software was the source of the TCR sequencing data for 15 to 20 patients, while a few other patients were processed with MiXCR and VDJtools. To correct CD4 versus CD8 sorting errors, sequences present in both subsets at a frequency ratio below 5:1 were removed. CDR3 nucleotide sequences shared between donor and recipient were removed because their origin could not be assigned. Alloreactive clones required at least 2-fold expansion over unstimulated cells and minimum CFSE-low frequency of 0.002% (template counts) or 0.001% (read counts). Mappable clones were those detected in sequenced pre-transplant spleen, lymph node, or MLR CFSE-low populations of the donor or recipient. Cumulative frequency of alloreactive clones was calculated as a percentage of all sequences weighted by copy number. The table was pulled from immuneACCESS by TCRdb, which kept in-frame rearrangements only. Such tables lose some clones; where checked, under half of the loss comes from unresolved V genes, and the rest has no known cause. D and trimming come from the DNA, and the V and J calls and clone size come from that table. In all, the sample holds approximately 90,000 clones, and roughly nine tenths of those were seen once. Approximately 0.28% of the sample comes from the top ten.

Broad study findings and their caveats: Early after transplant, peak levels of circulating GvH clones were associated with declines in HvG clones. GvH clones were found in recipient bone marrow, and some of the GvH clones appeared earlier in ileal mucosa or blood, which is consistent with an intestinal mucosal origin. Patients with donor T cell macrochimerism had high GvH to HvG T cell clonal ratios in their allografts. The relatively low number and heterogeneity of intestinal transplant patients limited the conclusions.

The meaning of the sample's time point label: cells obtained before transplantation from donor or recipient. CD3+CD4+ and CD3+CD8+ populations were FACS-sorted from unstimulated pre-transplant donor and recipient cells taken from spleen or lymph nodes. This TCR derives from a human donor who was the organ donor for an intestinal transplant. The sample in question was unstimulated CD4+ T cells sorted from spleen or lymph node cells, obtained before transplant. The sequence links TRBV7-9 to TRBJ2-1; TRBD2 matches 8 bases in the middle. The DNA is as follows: TGTGCCAGCAGCTTAGGGACTAGCTCCAATGAGCAGTTCTTC. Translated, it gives CASSLGTSSNEQFF.